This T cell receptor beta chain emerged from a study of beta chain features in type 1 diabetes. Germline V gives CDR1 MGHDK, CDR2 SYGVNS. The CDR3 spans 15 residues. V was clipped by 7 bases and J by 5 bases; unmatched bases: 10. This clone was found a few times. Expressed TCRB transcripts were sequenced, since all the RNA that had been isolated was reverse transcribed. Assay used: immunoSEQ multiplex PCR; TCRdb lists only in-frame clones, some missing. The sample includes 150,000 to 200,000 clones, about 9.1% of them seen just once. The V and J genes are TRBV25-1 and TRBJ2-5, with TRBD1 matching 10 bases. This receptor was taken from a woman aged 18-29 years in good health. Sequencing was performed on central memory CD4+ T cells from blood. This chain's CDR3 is CASTLGQGVQETQYF. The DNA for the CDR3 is TGTGCCAGCACGCTCGGACAGGGGGTACAGGAGACCCAGTACTTC. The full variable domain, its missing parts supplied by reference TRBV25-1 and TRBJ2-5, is EADIYQTPRYLVIGTGKKITLECSQTMGHDKMYWYQQDPGMELHLIHYSYGVNSTEKGDLSSESTVSRIRTEHFPLTLESARPSHTSQYLCASTLGQGVQETQYFGPGTRLLVL.